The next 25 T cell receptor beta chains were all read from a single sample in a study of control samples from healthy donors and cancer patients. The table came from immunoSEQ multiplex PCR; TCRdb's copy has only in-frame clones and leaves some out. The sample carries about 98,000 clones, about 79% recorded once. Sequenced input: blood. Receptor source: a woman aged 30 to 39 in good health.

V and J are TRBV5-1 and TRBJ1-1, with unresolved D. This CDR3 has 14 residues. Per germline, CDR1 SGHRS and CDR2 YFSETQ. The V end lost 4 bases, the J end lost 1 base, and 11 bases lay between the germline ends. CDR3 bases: TGCGCCAGCAGCAGCCTCCCAGAGAACACTGAAGCTTTCTTT. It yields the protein CASSSLPENTEAFF.

This CDR3 reads CASSWRQFYEQYF. The CDR3 nucleotides read TGTGCCAGCAGTTGGCGACAGTTCTACGAGCAGTACTTC. The chain recombines TRBV6-2 or TRBV6-3 with TRBJ2-7; possibly TRBD1 for D (5 bases). This CDR3 spans 13 amino acids. Germline V lookup: CDR1 MNHEY, CDR2 SVGEGT. Trimming took off 4 bases at V and 3 bases at J, with 10 bases between the two ends.

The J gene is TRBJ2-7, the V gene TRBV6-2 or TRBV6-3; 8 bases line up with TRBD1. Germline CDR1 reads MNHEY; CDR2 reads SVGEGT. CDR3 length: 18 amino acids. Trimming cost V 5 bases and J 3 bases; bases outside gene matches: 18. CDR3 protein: CASSGDRLRLGPLYEQYF. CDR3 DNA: TGTGCCAGCAGTGGGGACAGGCTACGGCTAGGCCCCCTCTACGAGCAGTACTTC.

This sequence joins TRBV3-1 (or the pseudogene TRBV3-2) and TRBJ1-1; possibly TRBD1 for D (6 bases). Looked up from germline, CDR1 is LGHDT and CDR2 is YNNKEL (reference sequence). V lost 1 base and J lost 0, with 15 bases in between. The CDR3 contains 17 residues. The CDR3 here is CASSQVGTRTMNTEAFF. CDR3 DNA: TGTGCCAGCAGCCAAGTCGGGACACGGACTATGAACACTGAAGCTTTCTTT.

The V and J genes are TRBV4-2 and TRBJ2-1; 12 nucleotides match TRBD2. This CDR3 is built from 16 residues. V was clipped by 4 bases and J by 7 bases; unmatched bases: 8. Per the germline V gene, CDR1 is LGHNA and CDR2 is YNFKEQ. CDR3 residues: CASSLNPSGGANEQFF. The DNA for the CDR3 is TGTGCCAGCAGCCTCAACCCTAGCGGGGGGGCTAATGAGCAGTTCTTC.

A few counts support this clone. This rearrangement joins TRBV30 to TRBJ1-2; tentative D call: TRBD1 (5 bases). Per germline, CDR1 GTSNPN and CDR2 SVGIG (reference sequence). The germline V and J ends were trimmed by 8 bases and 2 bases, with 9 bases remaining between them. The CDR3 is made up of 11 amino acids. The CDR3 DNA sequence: TGTGCCGGGGCGCTGAACTATGGCTACACCTTC. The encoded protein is CAGALNYGYTF.

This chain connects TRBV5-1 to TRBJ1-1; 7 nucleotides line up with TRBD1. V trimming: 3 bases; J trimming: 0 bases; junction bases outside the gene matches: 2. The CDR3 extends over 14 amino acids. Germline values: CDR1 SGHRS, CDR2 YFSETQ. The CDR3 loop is CASSWTGLNTEAFF. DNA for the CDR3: TGCGCCAGCAGCTGGACAGGACTGAACACTGAAGCTTTCTTT.

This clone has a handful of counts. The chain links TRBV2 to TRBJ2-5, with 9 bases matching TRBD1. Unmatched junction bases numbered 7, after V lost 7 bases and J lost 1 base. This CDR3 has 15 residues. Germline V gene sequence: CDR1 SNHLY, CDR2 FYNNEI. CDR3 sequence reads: CASTGTGSPQETQYF. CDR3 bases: TGTGCCAGCACTGGGACAGGGAGTCCCCAAGAGACCCAGTACTTC.

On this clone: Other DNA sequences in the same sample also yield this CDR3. DNA of the CDR3: TGTGCCAGCTCACCATCCAGGGACGGCTACACCTTC. Its translation is CASSPSRDGYTF. The chain joins TRBV18 to TRBJ1-2; D perhaps matches TRBD1 (5 bases). CDR3 length: 12 residues. V was pared by 2 bases and J by 8 bases, with 9 bases between. The germline V gene encodes CDR1 KGHSH and CDR2 LQKENI.

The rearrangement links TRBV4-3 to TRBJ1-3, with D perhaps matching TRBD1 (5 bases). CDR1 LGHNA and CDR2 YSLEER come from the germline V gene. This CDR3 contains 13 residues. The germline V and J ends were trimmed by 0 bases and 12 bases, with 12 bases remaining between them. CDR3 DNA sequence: TGCGCCAGCAGCCAAGATCCGGACACTCTCATATATTTT. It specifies CASSQDPDTLIYF.

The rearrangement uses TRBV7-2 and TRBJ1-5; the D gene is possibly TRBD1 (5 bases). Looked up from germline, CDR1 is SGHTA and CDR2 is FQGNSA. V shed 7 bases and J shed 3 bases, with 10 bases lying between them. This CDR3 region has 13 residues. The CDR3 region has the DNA TGTGCCAGCAACTCGGGGGACAATCAGCCCCAGCATTTT. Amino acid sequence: CASNSGDNQPQHF.

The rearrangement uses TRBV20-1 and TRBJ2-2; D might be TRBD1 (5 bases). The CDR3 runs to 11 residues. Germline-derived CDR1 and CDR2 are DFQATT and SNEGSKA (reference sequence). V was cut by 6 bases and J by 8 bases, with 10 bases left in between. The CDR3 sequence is CSAQGGGELFF. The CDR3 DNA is TGCAGTGCCCAGGGTGGGGGGGAGCTGTTTTTT.

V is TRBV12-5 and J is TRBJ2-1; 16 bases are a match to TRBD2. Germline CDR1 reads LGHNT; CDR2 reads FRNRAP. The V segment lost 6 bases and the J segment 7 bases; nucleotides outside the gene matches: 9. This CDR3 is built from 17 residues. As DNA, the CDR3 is TGTGCTAGTGGCACCGACACGGGACTAGCGGGGGGGAATGAGCAGTTCTTC. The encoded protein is CASGTDTGLAGGNEQFF.

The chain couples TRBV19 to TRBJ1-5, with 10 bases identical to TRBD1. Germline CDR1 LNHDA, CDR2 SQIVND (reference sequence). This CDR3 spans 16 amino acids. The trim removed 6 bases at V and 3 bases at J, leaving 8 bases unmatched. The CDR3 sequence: CASSRRDRGPNQPQHF. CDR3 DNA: TGTGCCAGTAGCAGACGGGACAGGGGCCCCAATCAGCCCCAGCATTTT.

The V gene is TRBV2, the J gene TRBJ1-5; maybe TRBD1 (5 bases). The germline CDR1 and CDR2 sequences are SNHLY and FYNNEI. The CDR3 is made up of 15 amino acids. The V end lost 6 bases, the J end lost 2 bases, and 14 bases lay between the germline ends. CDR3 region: CASSDIGGRNQPQHF. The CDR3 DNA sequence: TGTGCCAGCAGCGACATTGGGGGACGCAATCAGCCCCAGCATTTT.

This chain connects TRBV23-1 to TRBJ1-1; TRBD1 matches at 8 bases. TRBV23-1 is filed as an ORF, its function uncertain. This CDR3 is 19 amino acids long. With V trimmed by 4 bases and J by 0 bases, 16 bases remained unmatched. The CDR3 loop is CASSLDRGPANIMNTEAFF. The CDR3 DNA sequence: TGCGCCAGCAGTCTCGACAGGGGCCCTGCCAATATCATGAACACTGAAGCTTTCTTT.

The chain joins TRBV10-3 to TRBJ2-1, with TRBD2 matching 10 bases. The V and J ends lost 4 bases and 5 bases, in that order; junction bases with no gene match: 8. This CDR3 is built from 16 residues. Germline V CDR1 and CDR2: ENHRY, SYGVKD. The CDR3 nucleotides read TGTGCCATCAGTGCGGCCCCTAGCGGGGGTCACAATGAGCAGTTCTTC. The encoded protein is CAISAAPSGGHNEQFF.

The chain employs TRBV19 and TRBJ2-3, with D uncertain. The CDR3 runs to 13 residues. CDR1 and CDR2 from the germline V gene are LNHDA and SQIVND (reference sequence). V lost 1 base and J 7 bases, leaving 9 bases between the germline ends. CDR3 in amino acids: CASSIVPRHTQYF. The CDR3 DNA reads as TGTGCCAGTAGTATAGTCCCTCGACATACGCAGTATTTT.

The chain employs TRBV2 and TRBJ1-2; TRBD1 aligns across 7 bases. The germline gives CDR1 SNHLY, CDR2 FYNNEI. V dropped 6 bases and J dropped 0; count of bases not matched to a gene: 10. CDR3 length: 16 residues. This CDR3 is CASSHKRGTANYGYTF. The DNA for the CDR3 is TGTGCCAGCAGCCATAAACGGGGGACAGCTAACTATGGCTACACCTTC. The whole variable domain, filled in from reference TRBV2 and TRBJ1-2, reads EPEVTQTPSHQVTQMGQEVILRCVPISNHLYFYWYRQILGQKVEFLVSFYNNEISEKSEIFDDQFSVERPDGSNFTLKIRSTKLEDSAMYFCASSHKRGTANYGYTFGSGTRLTVV.

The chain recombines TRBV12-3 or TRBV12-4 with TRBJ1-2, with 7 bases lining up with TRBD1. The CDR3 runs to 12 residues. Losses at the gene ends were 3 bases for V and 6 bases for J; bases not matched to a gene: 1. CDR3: CASSFRGDGYTF. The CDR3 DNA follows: TGTGCCAGCAGTTTCAGGGGGGATGGCTACACCTTC.

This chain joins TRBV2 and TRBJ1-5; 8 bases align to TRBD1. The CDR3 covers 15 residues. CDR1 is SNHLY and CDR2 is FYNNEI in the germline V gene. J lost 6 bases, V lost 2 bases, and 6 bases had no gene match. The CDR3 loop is CASSELAGGFQPQHF. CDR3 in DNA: TGTGCCAGCAGTGAACTAGCAGGGGGCTTTCAGCCCCAGCATTTT.

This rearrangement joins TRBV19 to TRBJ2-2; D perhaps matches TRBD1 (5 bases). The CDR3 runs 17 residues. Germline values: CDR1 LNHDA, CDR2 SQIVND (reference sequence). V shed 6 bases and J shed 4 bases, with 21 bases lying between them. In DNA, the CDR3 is TGTGCCAGTAGCCGACACCTGACAGCCCCGAGCACCGGGGAGCTGTTTTTT. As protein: CASSRHLTAPSTGELFF.

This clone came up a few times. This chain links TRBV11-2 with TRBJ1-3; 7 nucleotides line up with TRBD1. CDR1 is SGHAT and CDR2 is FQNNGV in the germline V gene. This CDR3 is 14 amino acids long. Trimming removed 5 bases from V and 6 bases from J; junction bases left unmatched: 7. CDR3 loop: CASSPRDRVNTIYF. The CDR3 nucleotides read TGTGCCAGCAGCCCCCGGGACAGAGTAAACACCATATATTTT.

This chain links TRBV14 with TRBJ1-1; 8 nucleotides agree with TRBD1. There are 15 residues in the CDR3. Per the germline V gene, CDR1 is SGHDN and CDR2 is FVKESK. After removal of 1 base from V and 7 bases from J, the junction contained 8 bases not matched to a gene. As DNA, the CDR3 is TGTGCCAGCAGCCAAGGGACCGGGACAGGAGGTGAAGCTTTCTTT. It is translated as CASSQGTGTGGEAFF.

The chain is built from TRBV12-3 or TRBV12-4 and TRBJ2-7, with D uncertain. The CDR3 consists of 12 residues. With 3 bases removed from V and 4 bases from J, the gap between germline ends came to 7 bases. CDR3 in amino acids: CASSFVRYEQYF. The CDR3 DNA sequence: TGTGCCAGCAGTTTTGTTAGGTACGAGCAGTACTTC.